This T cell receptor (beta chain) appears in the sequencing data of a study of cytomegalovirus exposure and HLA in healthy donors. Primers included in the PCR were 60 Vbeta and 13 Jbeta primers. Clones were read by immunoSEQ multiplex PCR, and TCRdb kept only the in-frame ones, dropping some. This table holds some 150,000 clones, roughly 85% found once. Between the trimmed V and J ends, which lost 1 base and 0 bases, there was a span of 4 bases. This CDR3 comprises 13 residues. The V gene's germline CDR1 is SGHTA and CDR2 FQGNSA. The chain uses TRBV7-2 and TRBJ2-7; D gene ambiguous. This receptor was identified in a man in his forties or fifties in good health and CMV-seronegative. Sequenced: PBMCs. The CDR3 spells CASSLGHSYEQYF. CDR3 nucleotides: TGTGCCAGCAGCTTAGGGCACTCCTACGAGCAGTACTTC.